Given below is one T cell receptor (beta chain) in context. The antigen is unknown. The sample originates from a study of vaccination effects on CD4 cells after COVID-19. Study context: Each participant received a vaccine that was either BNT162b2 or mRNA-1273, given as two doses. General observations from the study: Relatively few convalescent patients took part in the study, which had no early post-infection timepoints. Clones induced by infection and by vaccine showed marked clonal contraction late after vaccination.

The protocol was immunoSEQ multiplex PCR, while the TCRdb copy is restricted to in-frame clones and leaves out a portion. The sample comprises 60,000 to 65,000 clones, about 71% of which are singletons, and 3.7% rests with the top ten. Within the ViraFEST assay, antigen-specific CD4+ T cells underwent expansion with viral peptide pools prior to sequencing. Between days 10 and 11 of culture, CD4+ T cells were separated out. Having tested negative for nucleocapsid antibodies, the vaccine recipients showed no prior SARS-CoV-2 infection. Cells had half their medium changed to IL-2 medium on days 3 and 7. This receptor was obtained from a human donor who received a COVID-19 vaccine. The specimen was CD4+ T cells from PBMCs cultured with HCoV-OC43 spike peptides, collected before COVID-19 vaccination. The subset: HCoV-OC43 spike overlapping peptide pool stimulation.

The CDR3 reads CSASSGGLTDTQYF. The CDR3 DNA is TGCAGTGCTAGTAGCGGGGGACTCACAGATACGCAGTATTTT. The chain uses TRBV20-1 and TRBJ2-3; 9 nucleotides match TRBD2. CDR3 size: 14 residues. Per germline, CDR1 DFQATT and CDR2 SNEGSKA (reference sequence). Trimming took 3 bases from V and 2 from J; bases not matched to a gene: 3.